This paragraph reports one T cell receptor (beta chain). What it binds is not known. This specimen comes from a study of immune evolution from preneoplasia to lung adenocarcinoma. In the study overall: HLA loss of heterozygosity: approximately 7.5% AIS, about 15% MIA, about 32% ADC, none AAH.

Two lung cancer pathologists independently confirmed each histologic diagnosis. The study's findings and limits: Normal lung had the highest top T cell clone frequencies. Later-stage lesions appeared to have more T cells, more diversity, less clonality.

The germline gives CDR1 LNHNV, CDR2 YYDKDF (reference sequence). V dropped 0 bases and J dropped 4 bases, with 11 bases sitting between them. The CDR3 spans 15 residues. The table came from immunoSEQ multiplex PCR; TCRdb's copy has only in-frame clones and leaves some out. The sample has over 9,000 clones, 70% to 80% seen once; the top ten hold approximately 10%. The chain is built from TRBV15 and TRBJ2-3; no firm D call. The sequencing input was FFPE minimally invasive lung adenocarcinoma tissue. The receptor comes from a donor at least 70 years old with lung adenocarcinoma. CDR3 sequence reads: CATSRDLSKADTQYF. The CDR3 DNA is TGTGCCACCAGCAGAGATTTAAGCAAGGCAGATACGCAGTATTTT.